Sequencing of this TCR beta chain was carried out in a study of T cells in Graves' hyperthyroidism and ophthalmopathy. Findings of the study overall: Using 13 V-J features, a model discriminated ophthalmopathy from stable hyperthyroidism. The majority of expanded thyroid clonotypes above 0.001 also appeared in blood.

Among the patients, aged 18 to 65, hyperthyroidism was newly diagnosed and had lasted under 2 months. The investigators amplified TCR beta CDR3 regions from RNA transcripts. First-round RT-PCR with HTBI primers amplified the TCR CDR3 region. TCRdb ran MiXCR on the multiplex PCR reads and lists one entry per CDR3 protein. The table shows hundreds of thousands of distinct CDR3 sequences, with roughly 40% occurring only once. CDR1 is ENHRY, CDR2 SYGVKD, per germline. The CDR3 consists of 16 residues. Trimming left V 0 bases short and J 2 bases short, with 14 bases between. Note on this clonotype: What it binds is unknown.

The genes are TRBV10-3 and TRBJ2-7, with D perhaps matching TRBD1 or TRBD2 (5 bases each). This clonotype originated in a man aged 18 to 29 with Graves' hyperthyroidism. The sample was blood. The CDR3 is CAISESIGTATYEQYF. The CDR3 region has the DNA TGTGCCATCAGTGAGTCAATAGGGACGGCTACCTACGAGCAGTACTTC.